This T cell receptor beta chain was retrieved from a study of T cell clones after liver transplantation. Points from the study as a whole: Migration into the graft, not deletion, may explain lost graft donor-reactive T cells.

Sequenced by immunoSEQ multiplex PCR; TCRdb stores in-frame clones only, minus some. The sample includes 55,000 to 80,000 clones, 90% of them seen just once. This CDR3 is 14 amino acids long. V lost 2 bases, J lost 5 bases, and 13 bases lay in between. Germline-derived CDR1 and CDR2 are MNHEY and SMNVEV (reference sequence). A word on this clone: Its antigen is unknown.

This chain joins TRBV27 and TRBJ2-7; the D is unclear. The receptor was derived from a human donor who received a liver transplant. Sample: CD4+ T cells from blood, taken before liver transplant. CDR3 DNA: TGTGCCAGCAGTTTAAACGGACCCTCAGACGAGCAGTACTTC. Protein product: CASSLNGPSDEQYF.